Presented here are 14 T cell receptor beta chains from one specimen sequenced in a study of shared T cell receptors in the human thymus. TCRdb's table, derived via immunoSEQ multiplex PCR, lists solely in-frame clones and lacks some. The data contain 500,000 to 750,000 clones, roughly 88% of them singletons. This sample also belongs to another study, concerning human thymus T cells.

The sample taken for sequencing was thymocytes. The source is a boy in the first two years of life with a congenital heart defect.

The gene calls are TRBV2 and TRBJ2-7; 13 bases map to TRBD2. V lost 7 bases to trimming and J lost 2 bases; unmatched junction nucleotides: 5. This CDR3 region has 15 residues. Germline V CDR1 and CDR2: SNHLY, FYNNEI. The CDR3 bases are TGTGCCAGCACTGGACTAGCGGGAGCCCCCTACGAGCAGTACTTC. It translates to CASTGLAGAPYEQYF.

This clone was counted a single time. V is TRBV10-2 and J is TRBJ1-4; TRBD1 agrees at 10 bases. CDR1 and CDR2 (germline): WSHSY, SAAADI. J gave up 6 bases and V 7 bases, and 5 bases lay outside the gene matches. CDR3 length: 14 residues. The CDR3 bases are TGCGCCAGCACCCCGACAGGGGGCGATGAAAAACTGTTTTTT. Translating it yields CASTPTGGDEKLFF.

The chain combines TRBV7-6 with TRBJ1-5; 7 bases align to TRBD1. The germline CDR1 and CDR2 sequences are SGHVS and FNYEAQ. Germline trimming cut 0 bases from V and 5 bases from J; bases unmatched to any gene: 10. The CDR3 contains 17 residues. CDR3 sequence (DNA): TGTGCCAGCAGCTTAGCCTCCGAACAGGGGTGGGATCAGCCCCAGCATTTT. This translates into CASSLASEQGWDQPQHF.

CDR3 sequence (DNA): TGCGCCAGCAGCCAGATGTCGCACAGGGGATGGGACTACGAGCAGTACTTC. Its translation: CASSQMSHRGWDYEQYF. The chain couples TRBV5-1 to TRBJ2-7; 7 nucleotides align to TRBD1. Losses at the gene ends were 4 bases for V and 3 bases for J; bases not matched to a gene: 16. CDR3 length: 17 residues. Germline V gene data show CDR1 as SGHRS and CDR2 as YFSETQ.

The J gene is TRBJ1-4, the V gene TRBV27; D ambiguous. Germline V lookup: CDR1 MNHEY, CDR2 SMNVEV (reference sequence). The V end lost 5 bases, the J end lost 8 bases, and 18 bases lay between the germline ends. The CDR3 totals 15 residues. The CDR3 region has the DNA TGTGCCAGCAGTCCCTTCTTCGGGAGTGGGGAAAAACTGTTTTTT. Translating it yields CASSPFFGSGEKLFF.

The J gene is TRBJ1-1, the V gene TRBV5-1; TRBD1 matches at 10 bases. The CDR3 sequence is 16 residues long. The V segment lost 3 bases and the J segment 5 bases; nucleotides outside the gene matches: 10. From germline, CDR1 is SGHRS and CDR2 YFSETQ. CDR3 DNA sequence: TGCGCCAGCAGCTGCCCTCGGGACAGGGGAAGGACTGAAGCTTTCTTT. It encodes CASSCPRDRGRTEAFF.

To note about this clone: This sample also contains other DNA sequences that code for the same CDR3. J is TRBJ2-5 and V is TRBV27; D is possibly TRBD2 (6 bases). CDR3 length: 12 amino acids. V lost 6 bases and J 5 bases, leaving 10 bases between the germline ends. CDR1 is MNHEY and CDR2 is SMNVEV in the germline V gene (reference sequence). The DNA for the CDR3 is TGTGCCAGCAGGGGGGGTGGCGAGACCCAGTACTTC. Protein sequence: CASRGGGETQYF.

The V and J genes are TRBV25-1 and TRBJ2-7; 9 nucleotides match TRBD1. The CDR3 has 14 residues. The germline CDR1 and CDR2 sequences are MGHDK and SYGVNS. V gave up 6 bases and J gave up 2 bases; unmatched junction bases: 5. CDR3 nucleotides: TGTGCCAGCAGGAGGACAGGGGCAACCTACGAGCAGTACTTC. Encoded protein: CASRRTGATYEQYF.

The rearrangement links TRBV7-8 to TRBJ2-6; D possibly corresponds to TRBD1 (6 bases). V lost 1 base and J 0 bases, leaving 13 bases between the germline ends. The CDR3 covers 18 residues. Germline assignment: CDR1 SGHVS and CDR2 FQNEAQ. The CDR3 bases are TGTGCCAGCAGCTTAGACGGGACACCTAACTCTGGGGCCAACGTCCTGACTTTC. Translated, it gives CASSLDGTPNSGANVLTF. The full variable domain, with the rest looked up from reference TRBV7-8 and TRBJ2-6, is GAGVSQSPRYKVAKRGQDVALRCDPISGHVSLFWYQQALGQGPEFLTYFQNEAQLDKSGLPSDRFFAERPEGSVSTLKIQRTQQEDSAVYLCASSLDGTPNSGANVLTFGAGSRLTVL.

The V gene is TRBV27, the J gene TRBJ2-7; 14 bases match TRBD2. Germline values: CDR1 MNHEY, CDR2 SMNVEV (reference sequence). J was trimmed by 3 bases and V by 6 bases; bases with no gene match: 10. The CDR3 totals 17 residues. CDR3 region: CASRDAGLAGEYYEQYF. The CDR3 bases are TGTGCCAGCAGGGACGCGGGACTAGCGGGAGAGTACTACGAGCAGTACTTC.

The chain carries TRBV13 and TRBJ1-1; no clear D gene. Germline V gives CDR1 PRHDT, CDR2 FYEKMQ (reference sequence). This CDR3 is 12 amino acids long. Trimming shortened V by 7 bases and J by 3 bases, and 9 bases separated the two germline ends. CDR3 protein: CASTVLDTEAFF. DNA for the CDR3: TGTGCCAGCACCGTCCTTGACACTGAAGCTTTCTTT. The full variable domain, rest sourced from reference TRBV13 and TRBJ1-1, is AAGVIQSPRHLIKEKRETATLKCYPIPRHDTVYWYQQGPGQDPQFLISFYEKMQSDKGSIPDRFSAQQFSDYHSELNMSSLELGDSALYFCASTVLDTEAFFGQGTRLTVV.

This clone was picked up one time. The chain recombines TRBV4-2 with TRBJ1-4; 10 nucleotides line up with TRBD1. This CDR3 is built from 18 residues. Germline V gene lookup returns CDR1 LGHNA and CDR2 YNFKEQ. J was trimmed by 10 bases and V by 4 bases; bases with no gene match: 18. In nucleotides, the CDR3 is TGTGCCAGCAGCCTCACCGGGCGGCGGGACAGGGGTATACGAAAACTGTTTTTT. The encoded protein is CASSLTGRRDRGIRKLFF.

The chain recombines TRBV29-1 with TRBJ2-5; a possible D gene is TRBD2 (5 bases). Germline V gives CDR1 SQVTM, CDR2 ANQGSEA. This CDR3 contains 13 residues. V was pared by 4 bases and J by 2 bases, with 11 bases between. CDR3 loop: CSVGRAGQETQYF. CDR3 DNA: TGCAGCGTTGGGCGGGCCGGACAAGAGACCCAGTACTTC.

The chain uses TRBV19 and TRBJ2-7, with a possible D match to TRBD2 (7 bases). CDR3 size: 16 residues. CDR1 and CDR2 (germline): LNHDA, SQIVND (reference sequence). The V end lost 4 bases, the J end lost 2 bases, and 18 bases lay between the germline ends. CDR3 region: CASSTLNGGHPYEQYF. CDR3 DNA sequence: TGTGCCAGTAGTACCCTAAACGGGGGGCATCCCTACGAGCAGTACTTC.